Below are 23 T cell receptor beta chains sequenced from a single sample in a study of early T cells in non-severe SARS-CoV-2 infection. MiXCR, run by TCRdb on the 5' RACE reads, gives a single entry per CDR3 protein. This sample has approximately 80,000 distinct CDR3 sequences, with about 11% found just once. Here the sequenced sample was whole blood, taken at baseline. These receptors were obtained from an adult who was a healthcare worker with PCR-confirmed SARS-CoV-2 infection or an uninfected control (not recorded which).

The chain links TRBV7-9 to TRBJ2-3; TRBD2 aligns across 8 bases. CDR1 and CDR2 (germline): SEHNR, FQNEAQ (reference sequence). With 4 bases clipped from V and 3 bases from J, the junction kept 3 bases outside the gene matches. The CDR3 totals 14 residues. Here the CDR3 reads CASSWASGTDTQYF. CDR3 in DNA: TGTGCCAGCAGCTGGGCTAGCGGGACAGATACGCAGTATTTT.

J is TRBJ2-7 and V is TRBV6-5; TRBD1 or TRBD2 may be the D gene (5 bases each). Germline CDR1 reads MNHEY; CDR2 reads SVGAGI. With 2 bases removed from V and 2 bases from J, the gap between germline ends came to 13 bases. The CDR3 totals 15 residues. CDR3 sequence reads: CASSYRWDGTYEQYF. The CDR3 region has the DNA TGTGCCAGCAGTTACAGGTGGGACGGCACCTACGAGCAGTACTTC.

V and J are TRBV5-5 and TRBJ2-7, with D unresolved. This CDR3 spans 15 amino acids. Trimming pared 0 bases from V and 2 bases from J, leaving 12 bases between. Looked up from germline, CDR1 is SGHKS and CDR2 is YYEKEE (reference sequence). The CDR3 reads CASSLGSSSTYEQYF. DNA of the CDR3: TGTGCCAGCAGCTTGGGCAGTTCCTCAACCTACGAGCAGTACTTC.

In its sample, this clonotype was seen a few times. This sequence joins TRBV7-8 and TRBJ1-2; D gene unclear. The CDR3 has 18 amino acids. Deletions cut 1 base from V and 0 bases from J, with 18 bases between. Germline-derived CDR1 and CDR2 are SGHVS and FQNEAQ. CDR3 in amino acids: CASSLVVSHLRANYGYTF. DNA of the CDR3: TGTGCCAGCAGCTTAGTAGTCAGCCACCTACGGGCTAACTATGGCTACACCTTC.

At least ten counts were recorded for this clonotype. This rearrangement joins TRBV7-2 to TRBJ2-3; D is undetermined. The germline V gene has CDR1 SGHTA and CDR2 FQGNSA. The length of the CDR3 is 11 residues. V shed 5 bases and J shed 8 bases, with 8 bases lying between them. The CDR3 loop is CASSPSFTQYF. The CDR3 nucleotides read TGTGCCAGCAGCCCCAGCTTTACGCAGTATTTT.

There are many counts of this clonotype. The rearrangement joins TRBV6-5 to TRBJ2-1; TRBD1 matches at 7 bases. After removal of 7 bases from V and 6 bases from J, the junction contained 9 bases not matched to a gene. The CDR3 runs to 14 residues. Germline CDR1 is MNHEY and CDR2 is SVGAGI. This chain's CDR3 is CASNRQGTVNEQFF. CDR3 nucleotide sequence: TGTGCCAGCAATCGACAGGGTACGGTCAATGAGCAGTTCTTC.

A few counts support this clonotype. V gene TRBV27 combines with J gene TRBJ2-2; D may be TRBD1 (6 bases). CDR3 size: 14 residues. Germline-derived CDR1 and CDR2 are MNHEY and SMNVEV (reference sequence). V was clipped by 10 bases and J by 1 base, with 13 bases between them. The CDR3 region is CATRIGGNTGELFF. The DNA for the CDR3 is TGTGCCACGCGGATAGGGGGGAACACCGGGGAGCTGTTTTTT.

For this clonotype: A clone one base away is much larger, so this may be a read error. V gene TRBV11-2 combines with J gene TRBJ2-5; 8 nucleotides match TRBD2. CDR1 is SGHAT and CDR2 is FQNNGV in the germline V gene. This CDR3 is 15 amino acids long. The CDR3 sequence is CASSRGLADREAQYF. The CDR3 DNA follows: TGTGCCAGCAGCCGCGGACTAGCCGACCGAGAGGCCCAGTACTTC.

The J gene is TRBJ1-2, the V gene TRBV2; no clear D gene. This CDR3 is built from 12 residues. From germline, CDR1 is SNHLY and CDR2 FYNNEI. The ends were cut back, 4 bases at V and 7 bases at J, with 10 bases in the middle. CDR3 region: CASSGSGSGYTF. The CDR3 nucleotides are TGTGCCAGCAGTGGATCGGGTAGTGGCTACACCTTC. Filled out from reference TRBV2 and TRBJ1-2, the complete variable domain reads EPEVTQTPSHQVTQMGQEVILRCVPISNHLYFYWYRQILGQKVEFLVSFYNNEISEKSEIFDDQFSVERPDGSNFTLKIRSTKLEDSAMYFCASSGSGSGYTFGSGTRLTVV.

There are many counts of this clonotype. The rearrangement uses TRBV5-5 and TRBJ2-5, with TRBD2 matching 7 bases. J gave up 5 bases and V 1 base, and 5 bases lay outside the gene matches. The CDR3 length is 14 residues. Germline CDR1 reads SGHKS; CDR2 reads YYEKEE (reference sequence). The CDR3 loop reads CASSLTGGSETQYF. CDR3 coding DNA: TGTGCCAGCAGCTTGACGGGGGGATCGGAGACCCAGTACTTC. Full variable domain (missing parts from reference TRBV5-5 and TRBJ2-5): DAGVTQSPTHLIKTRGQQVTLRCSPISGHKSVSWYQQVLGQGPQFIFQYYEKEERGRGNFPDRFSARQFPNYSSELNVNALLLGDSALYLCASSLTGGSETQYFGPGTRLLVL.

At least ten counts were recorded for this clonotype. The rearrangement joins TRBV7-9 to TRBJ1-6; TRBD1 aligns across 7 bases. This CDR3 has 13 residues. Trimming at V came to 5 bases and at J to 7 bases, leaving 2 bases not matched to a gene. Germline CDR1 reads SEHNR; CDR2 reads FQNEAQ (reference sequence). The CDR3 is CASSTTGNSPLHF. The CDR3 coding sequence is TGTGCCAGCAGCACGACAGGGAATTCACCCCTCCACTTT.

This clonotype was counted between two and nine times. The chain recombines TRBV29-1 with TRBJ1-5; a weak D match, TRBD1 (5 bases). The V gene's germline CDR1 is SQVTM and CDR2 ANQGSEA. The CDR3 sequence is 13 residues long. CDR3 amino acids: CRRSGAAYQPQHF. The CDR3 bases are TGCAGGCGTTCTGGGGCAGCTTATCAGCCCCAGCATTTT.

J is TRBJ1-2 and V is TRBV29-1, with D uncertain. The length of the CDR3 is 11 residues. CDR1 SQVTM and CDR2 ANQGSEA come from the germline V gene. V shed 4 bases and J shed 2 bases, with 5 bases lying between them. For the CDR3, the DNA is TGCAGCGTTGGGCAGAACTATGGCTACACCTTC. This translates into CSVGQNYGYTF.

This chain joins TRBV12-3 or TRBV12-4 and TRBJ1-2; 7 positions agree with TRBD1. V was pared by 6 bases and J by 7 bases, with 8 bases of the junction left unmatched. This CDR3 has 13 amino acids. This CDR3 reads CASSPTGRGGYTF. CDR3 sequence (DNA): TGTGCCAGCAGCCCGACAGGGAGAGGTGGCTACACCTTC.

The CDR3 loop is CASSLGGQGNEKLFF. The CDR3 DNA sequence: TGTGCCAGCAGCTTAGGAGGACAAGGGAATGAAAAACTGTTTTTT. The chain carries TRBV7-9 and TRBJ1-4, with a possible D match to TRBD1 (5 bases). The CDR3 totals 15 residues. Per germline, CDR1 SEHNR and CDR2 FQNEAQ (reference sequence). Trimming shortened V by 1 base and J by 5 bases, and 11 bases separated the two germline ends.

This clonotype was recorded a few times. The V call is TRBV21-1, the J call TRBJ2-7; the table's D call of TRBD1 was not tested on the DNA. TRBV21-1 is marked as a pseudogene. The CDR3 consists of 17 residues. This CDR3 is CASSKEGGYGQGREQYF. The CDR3, as DNA: TGTGCCAGCAGCAAAGAGGGTGGGTATGGACAGGGTCGCGAGCAGTACTTC.

This clonotype occurred a few times. The V and J genes are TRBV14 and TRBJ2-3; D possibly matches TRBD1 or TRBD2 (6 bases each). V shed 1 base and J shed 4 bases, with 9 bases lying between them. Germline CDR1 and CDR2: SGHDN and FVKESK. The CDR3 runs to 14 residues. The CDR3 here is CASSQAGAPDTQYF. Here the CDR3 DNA reads TGTGCCAGCAGCCAAGCGGGGGCCCCAGATACGCAGTATTTT.

This clonotype has more than one count but fewer than ten. The genes are TRBV14 and TRBJ2-1; 7 nucleotides line up with TRBD1. Looked up from germline, CDR1 is SGHDN and CDR2 is FVKESK. The CDR3 totals 14 residues. Trimming took 3 bases from V and 9 from J; bases not matched to a gene: 8. The CDR3 spells CASSHGQERGEQFF. The DNA of the CDR3 is TGTGCCAGCAGCCACGGACAGGAAAGGGGTGAGCAGTTCTTC.

CDR3 in amino acids: CASSQRLYTGELFF. In nucleotides, the CDR3 is TGTGCCAGCAGCCAGAGACTTTACACCGGGGAGCTGTTTTTT. The V and J genes are TRBV3-1 and TRBJ2-2; D not certain. Deletions cut 3 bases from V and 3 bases from J, with 8 bases between. Per germline, CDR1 LGHDT and CDR2 YNNKEL (reference sequence). CDR3 size: 14 residues.

This clonotype has at least ten counts. This chain links TRBV28 with TRBJ2-3; no firm D call. The length of the CDR3 is 14 residues. Per the germline V gene, CDR1 is MDHEN and CDR2 is SYDVKM. The V gene lost 2 bases and the J gene lost 5 bases, with 11 bases spanning the gap. CDR3 amino acids: CASSLGQPGDTQYF. As DNA, the CDR3 is TGTGCCAGCAGTTTAGGGCAGCCAGGAGATACGCAGTATTTT.

CDR3 sequence: CASSLERSRGETQYF. CDR3 sequence (DNA): TGTGCCAGCAGCTTAGAGCGGTCCAGGGGGGAGACCCAGTACTTC. The chain recombines TRBV7-9 with TRBJ2-5; 7 positions match TRBD1. The CDR3 contains 15 residues. Trimming at V came to 1 base and at J to 5 bases, leaving 7 bases not matched to a gene. Germline values: CDR1 SEHNR, CDR2 FQNEAQ (reference sequence).

This clonotype has more than one count but fewer than ten. This chain uses TRBV28 with TRBJ1-4; D gene unclear. V lost 6 bases to trimming and J lost 0 bases, with 8 bases between them. The germline V gene encodes CDR1 MDHEN and CDR2 SYDVKM. CDR3 size: 14 residues. Written as DNA, the CDR3 is TGTGCCAGCAGCGTAGGCCCAACTAATGAAAAACTGTTTTTT. Translating it yields CASSVGPTNEKLFF.

This sequence joins TRBV7-8 and TRBJ1-5; no clear D gene. The CDR3 has 14 residues. Germline CDR1 reads SGHVS; CDR2 reads FQNEAQ. The V end was cut by 2 bases, the J end by 7 bases, with 12 bases between. The CDR3 here is CASSLYSGRQPQHF. Written as DNA, the CDR3 is TGTGCCAGCAGCTTATATAGTGGTCGGCAGCCCCAGCATTTT.